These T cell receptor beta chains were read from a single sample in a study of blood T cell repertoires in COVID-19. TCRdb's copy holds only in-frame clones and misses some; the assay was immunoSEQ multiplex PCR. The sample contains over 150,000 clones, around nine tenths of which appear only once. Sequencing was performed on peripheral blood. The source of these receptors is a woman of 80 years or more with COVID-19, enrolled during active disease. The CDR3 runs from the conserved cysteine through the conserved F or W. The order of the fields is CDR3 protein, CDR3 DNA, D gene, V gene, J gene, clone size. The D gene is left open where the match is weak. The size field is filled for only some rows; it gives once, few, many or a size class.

CDR3: CASSEAQAGLTNRRETQYF; DNA: TGTGCCAGCAGTGAAGCGCAAGCGGGCCTGACGAACCGGAGAGAGACCCAGTACTTC; D: NA; V: TRBV6-1; J: TRBJ2-5; size: NA
CDR3: CASSFPVNEKLFF; DNA: TGTGCCAGCAGTTTCCCAGTTAATGAAAAACTGTTTTTT; D: NA; V: TRBV12-3/TRBV12-4; J: TRBJ1-4; size: NA
CDR3: CASSLPRIGQHLYNSPLHF; DNA: TGTGCCAGCAGCCTCCCGAGAATCGGACAGCATTTATATAATTCACCCCTCCACTTT; D: NA; V: TRBV3-1/TRBV3-2; J: TRBJ1-6; size: NA
CDR3: CASSSFGTEAFF; DNA: TGTGCCAGTAGCTCCTTTGGCACTGAAGCTTTCTTT; D: NA; V: TRBV12-3/TRBV12-4; J: TRBJ1-1; size: NA
CDR3: CASSIGTAEGTQYF; DNA: TGTGCCAGTAGTATCGGGACAGCGGAGGGGACCCAGTACTTC; D: NA; V: TRBV19; J: TRBJ2-5; size: NA
CDR3: CASSYQRQGGVSEAFF; DNA: TGTGCCAGCAGTTACCAAAGACAGGGTGGGGTCAGTGAAGCTTTCTTT; D: TRBD1; V: TRBV6-5; J: TRBJ1-1; size: few
CDR3: CATSEPGLAGTQYF; DNA: TGTGCCACCAGTGAACCGGGACTAGCGGGGACCCAGTACTTC; D: TRBD2; V: TRBV24-1; J: TRBJ2-5; size: NA
CDR3: CASSESSGDSYEQYF; DNA: TGTGCCAGCAGCGAAAGTAGCGGGGACTCCTACGAGCAGTACTTC; D: TRBD2; V: TRBV5-4; J: TRBJ2-7; size: NA
CDR3: CASSYSTSGNRYEQYF; DNA: TGTGCCAGCAGTTACTCCACTAGCGGAAATCGCTACGAGCAGTACTTC; D: TRBD2; V: TRBV6-2/TRBV6-3; J: TRBJ2-7; size: NA
CDR3: CASSSYLYEQYF; DNA: TGTGCCAGCAGTTCCTACCTTTACGAGCAGTACTTC; D: NA; V: TRBV28; J: TRBJ2-7; size: NA
CDR3: CSVVLAGPNEQFF; DNA: TGCAGCGTTGTCCTAGCGGGCCCCAATGAGCAGTTCTTC; D: TRBD2; V: TRBV29-1; J: TRBJ2-1; size: NA
CDR3: CATSRGGQGAYEQYF; DNA: TGTGCCACCAGCAGAGGCGGACAGGGGGCTTACGAGCAGTACTTC; D: TRBD1; V: TRBV15; J: TRBJ2-7; size: NA
CDR3: CASSPTGLGGEKLFF; DNA: TGTGCCAGCAGCCCCACAGGGTTGGGAGGGGAAAAACTGTTTTTT; D: NA; V: TRBV4-2; J: TRBJ1-4; size: NA
CDR3: CASREGRYWEQYF; DNA: TGTGCCAGCCGGGAGGGAAGGTATTGGGAGCAGTACTTC; D: TRBD2; V: TRBV28; J: TRBJ2-7; size: NA
CDR3: CASSPPVLGEANYGYTF; DNA: TGTGCCAGCTCACCACCGGTATTAGGGGAAGCTAACTATGGCTACACCTTC; D: NA; V: TRBV18; J: TRBJ1-2; size: once
CDR3: CASSFPPGQGPHEQYF; DNA: TGTGCCAGCAGTTTCCCCCCGGGACAGGGCCCCCACGAGCAGTACTTC; D: TRBD1; V: TRBV28; J: TRBJ2-7; size: NA
CDR3: CASSLDRGSGYTF; DNA: TGCGCCAGCAGCCTAGACAGGGGGTCTGGCTACACCTTC; D: TRBD1; V: TRBV4-3; J: TRBJ1-2; size: NA
CDR3: CASSFRDPGELFF; DNA: TGTGCCAGCAGCTTCAGGGATCCCGGGGAGCTGTTTTTT; D: NA; V: TRBV11-3; J: TRBJ2-2; size: medium-sized
CDR3: CASRTDSSSSYEQYF; DNA: TGCGCCAGCAGAACGGACAGCAGTAGCTCCTACGAGCAGTACTTC; D: NA; V: TRBV5-1; J: TRBJ2-7; size: once
CDR3: CASSQDPLAGGISYNEQFF; DNA: TGCGCCAGCAGCCAAGACCCACTAGCGGGAGGGATCTCCTACAATGAGCAGTTCTTC; D: TRBD2; V: TRBV4-3; J: TRBJ2-1; size: NA
CDR3: CASSSGQGNQPQHF; DNA: TGTGCCAGTAGTTCAGGACAGGGCAATCAGCCCCAGCATTTT; D: TRBD1; V: TRBV19; J: TRBJ1-5; size: NA
CDR3: CSASGLLATAISPLHF; DNA: TGCAGTGCTAGTGGCCTTCTAGCTACGGCGATATCACCCCTCCACTTT; D: NA; V: TRBV20-1; J: TRBJ1-6; size: NA
CDR3: CASSLGGQGYEQYF; DNA: TGCGCCAGCAGCTTGGGGGGACAGGGCTACGAGCAGTACTTC; D: TRBD1; V: TRBV5-1; J: TRBJ2-7; size: few
CDR3: CASSESGGMRF; DNA: TGTGCCAGCAGTGAAAGTGGGGGGATGAGATTC; D: NA; V: TRBV25-1; J: TRBJ1-2; size: NA
CDR3: CASSPGRAAYEQYF; DNA: TGTGCCAGCAGCCCCGGGAGGGCCGCCTACGAGCAGTACTTC; D: TRBD2; V: TRBV5-6; J: TRBJ2-7; size: NA
CDR3: CASTQGAGVSEQYF; DNA: TGTGCCAGCACCCAAGGAGCGGGAGTCAGCGAGCAGTACTTC; D: TRBD2; V: TRBV6-5; J: TRBJ2-7; size: NA
CDR3: CASSQDQATYEQYF; DNA: TGTGCCAGCAGCCAAGATCAGGCTACCTACGAGCAGTACTTC; D: NA; V: TRBV3-1/TRBV3-2; J: TRBJ2-7; size: once
CDR3: CASSVEATGSYEQYF; DNA: TGTGCCAGCAGCGTAGAGGCGACAGGGTCCTACGAGCAGTACTTC; D: TRBD1; V: TRBV9; J: TRBJ2-7; size: NA
CDR3: CASSMSSITYNEQFF; DNA: TGTGCCAGTAGTATGTCTAGTATTACCTACAATGAGCAGTTCTTC; D: NA; V: TRBV19; J: TRBJ2-1; size: NA
CDR3: CASRRGGATEAFF; DNA: TGTGCCAGTAGGCGGGGGGGGGCCACTGAAGCTTTCTTT; D: NA; V: TRBV19; J: TRBJ1-1; size: NA
CDR3: CASSFPRRQRNSPLHF; DNA: TGTGCCAGCAGTTTCCCCAGGCGACAGCGAAATTCACCCCTCCACTTT; D: NA; V: TRBV28; J: TRBJ1-6; size: NA
CDR3: CSGSQGTEAFF; DNA: TGCAGCGGCTCACAGGGAACTGAAGCTTTCTTT; D: NA; V: TRBV29-1; J: TRBJ1-1; size: NA
CDR3: CASSQGNSGRRNTGELFF; DNA: TGCGCCAGCAGCCAGGGTAATAGCGGGAGGAGGAACACCGGGGAGCTGTTTTTT; D: TRBD2; V: TRBV4-3; J: TRBJ2-2; size: NA
CDR3: CASSLLGYSYEQYF; DNA: TGTGCCAGCAGCCTGCTGGGCTACTCCTACGAGCAGTACTTC; D: NA; V: TRBV5-6; J: TRBJ2-7; size: few
CDR3: CASSPGPWRQPQHF; DNA: TGTGCCAGCAGTCCCGGACCTTGGAGGCAGCCCCAGCATTTT; D: NA; V: TRBV6-2/TRBV6-3; J: TRBJ1-5; size: NA
CDR3: CASSSRGLSGANVLTF; DNA: TGTGCCAGTAGTTCCCGTGGCCTCTCTGGGGCCAACGTCCTGACTTTC; D: NA; V: TRBV19; J: TRBJ2-6; size: NA
CDR3: CASSLQDQETQYF; DNA: TGCGCCAGCAGCTTACAGGACCAAGAGACCCAGTACTTC; D: NA; V: TRBV5-1; J: TRBJ2-5; size: NA
CDR3: CASSLFDKVENIQYF; DNA: TGTGCCAGCAGTTTATTCGACAAAGTCGAAAACATTCAGTACTTC; D: NA; V: TRBV27; J: TRBJ2-4; size: NA
CDR3: CASSLERTDEQYF; DNA: TGTGCCAGCAGCTTAGAACGGACAGACGAGCAGTACTTC; D: NA; V: TRBV11-2; J: TRBJ2-7; size: NA
CDR3: CASSLRIRTGGVGTDTQYF; DNA: TGTGCCAGCAGTTTAAGGATCCGAACGGGGGGCGTCGGCACAGATACGCAGTATTTT; D: NA; V: TRBV27; J: TRBJ2-3; size: NA
CDR3: CATSDSLDGYTF; DNA: TGTGCCACCAGTGATTCCCTAGACGGCTACACCTTC; D: NA; V: TRBV24-1; J: TRBJ1-2; size: NA
CDR3: CASSSSVGQSYTEAFF; DNA: TGTGCCAGCAGCTCATCCGTAGGACAGAGCTACACTGAAGCTTTCTTT; D: NA; V: TRBV7-2; J: TRBJ1-1; size: NA
CDR3: CASMGQLGGVLVAFF; DNA: TGTGCCAGCATGGGCCAACTAGGGGGTGTTTTAGTAGCTTTCTTT; D: NA; V: TRBV6-5; J: TRBJ1-1; size: NA
CDR3: CATRLGTGGQNTEAFF; DNA: TGTGCCACCAGACTTGGGACAGGGGGACAAAACACTGAAGCTTTCTTT; D: TRBD1; V: TRBV28; J: TRBJ1-1; size: NA
CDR3: CASRTGGLNTEAFF; DNA: TGTGCCAGCAGGACAGGGGGATTGAACACTGAAGCTTTCTTT; D: TRBD1; V: TRBV6-6; J: TRBJ1-1; size: NA
CDR3: CASSVVGAPTSEQYF; DNA: TGTGCCAGCAGCGTAGTTGGAGCCCCCACTTCCGAGCAGTACTTC; D: NA; V: TRBV9; J: TRBJ2-7; size: NA
CDR3: CASSSYSMAGPSYTF; DNA: TGTGCCAGCAGTTCCTACTCTATGGCGGGTCCCAGCTACACCTTC; D: NA; V: TRBV28; J: TRBJ1-2; size: NA
CDR3: CASSLKPVVTEAFF; DNA: TGTGCCAGCAGCCTGAAGCCGGTGGTCACTGAAGCTTTCTTT; D: NA; V: TRBV28; J: TRBJ1-1; size: NA
CDR3: CASSQPRTGSGGYTF; DNA: TGTGCCAGCAGTCAACCGAGGACAGGATCAGGTGGCTACACCTTC; D: TRBD1; V: TRBV28; J: TRBJ1-2; size: NA
CDR3: CAINPRQGHDYGYTF; DNA: TGTGCCATCAACCCGAGACAGGGCCATGACTATGGCTACACCTTC; D: TRBD1; V: TRBV10-3; J: TRBJ1-2; size: NA
CDR3: CASSPPFQGAFF; DNA: TGTGCCAGCTCACCACCGTTCCAGGGAGCTTTCTTT; D: NA; V: TRBV18; J: TRBJ1-1; size: NA
CDR3: CASSQNTRGDQPQHF; DNA: TGTGCCAGCAGCCAAAATACGCGGGGAGATCAGCCCCAGCATTTT; D: NA; V: TRBV16; J: TRBJ1-5; size: NA
CDR3: CASRGTGANSPLHF; DNA: TGTGCCAGTAGGGGGACAGGGGCGAATTCACCCCTCCACTTT; D: TRBD1; V: TRBV19; J: TRBJ1-6; size: NA
CDR3: CASSQAKVGGNTIYF; DNA: TGTGCCAGCAGCCAAGCTAAGGTGGGCGGAAACACCATATATTTT; D: NA; V: TRBV3-1/TRBV3-2; J: TRBJ1-3; size: NA
CDR3: CASSLVGGVDNEQFF; DNA: TGTGCCAGCAGTTTGGTGGGAGGTGTGGACAATGAGCAGTTCTTC; D: NA; V: TRBV28; J: TRBJ2-1; size: NA
CDR3: CASSPWASGDNTDTQYF; DNA: TGTGCCAGCTCACCCTGGGCTAGCGGGGACAACACAGATACGCAGTATTTT; D: TRBD2; V: TRBV18; J: TRBJ2-3; size: once
CDR3: CASGVAGGNEQYF; DNA: TGCGCCAGTGGGGTAGCGGGAGGAAACGAGCAGTACTTC; D: TRBD2; V: TRBV5-1; J: TRBJ2-7; size: NA
CDR3: CASSYGVGGGELFF; DNA: TGTGCCAGCAGCTATGGCGTAGGAGGCGGGGAGCTGTTTTTT; D: NA; V: TRBV7-3; J: TRBJ2-2; size: NA
CDR3: CASSQDSLRLAGGTDTQYF; DNA: TGTGCCAGCAGCCAAGATAGTCTCAGACTAGCGGGAGGAACAGATACGCAGTATTTT; D: TRBD2; V: TRBV3-1/TRBV3-2; J: TRBJ2-3; size: NA